The sequence of this TCR beta chain was determined in a study of CD8 T cells in Susac syndrome. The CDR3 covers 16 residues. J was trimmed by 0 bases and V by 5 bases; bases with no gene match: 6. CDR1 SGHTA and CDR2 FQGNSA come from the germline V gene. The diagnostic criteria were recently defined, and patients with Susac syndrome met them for definite or probable disease. The TEMRA cells underwent FACS enrichment, while the CD8+ and CD4+ T cells underwent negative isolation. RNA totalling roughly 0.45 to 1 ug underwent reverse transcription with random hexamers. Across 54 Vbeta and 13 Jbeta, TCR beta CDR3 was amplified with immunoSEQ multiplex PCR. Using its own MiXCR run on the immunoSEQ multiplex PCR reads, TCRdb lists one record per CDR3 protein. The sample lists around 170,000 distinct CDR3 sequences, about 96% occurring once.

The sample was CD4+ T cells from PBMCs. V and J are TRBV7-2 and TRBJ2-2; the match to TRBD2 covers 7 bases. The sequence was obtained from a human donor with Susac syndrome. Written as DNA, the CDR3 is TGTGCCAGCAGCGCGATGGGGGGGACGAACACCGGGGAGCTGTTTTTT. Translating gives CASSAMGGTNTGELFF.